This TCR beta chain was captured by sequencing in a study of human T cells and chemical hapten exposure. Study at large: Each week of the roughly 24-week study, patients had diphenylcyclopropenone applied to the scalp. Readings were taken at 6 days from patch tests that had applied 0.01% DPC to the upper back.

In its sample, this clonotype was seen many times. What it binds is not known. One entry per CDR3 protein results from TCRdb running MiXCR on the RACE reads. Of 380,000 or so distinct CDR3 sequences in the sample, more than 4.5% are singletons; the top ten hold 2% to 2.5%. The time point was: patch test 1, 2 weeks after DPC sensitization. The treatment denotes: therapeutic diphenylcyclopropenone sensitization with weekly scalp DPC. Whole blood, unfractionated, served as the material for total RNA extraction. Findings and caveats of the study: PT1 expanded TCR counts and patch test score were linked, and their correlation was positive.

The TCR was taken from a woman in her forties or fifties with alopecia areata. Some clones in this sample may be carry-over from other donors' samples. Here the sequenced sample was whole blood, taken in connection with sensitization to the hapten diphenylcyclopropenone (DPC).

CDR3 protein: CASSQDMGTQYF. CDR3 in DNA: TGCGCCAGCAGCCAAGATATGGGTACGCAGTATTTT. The chain links TRBV4-3 to TRBJ2-3; D uncertain. CDR3 size: 12 residues. The ends were cut back, 0 bases at V and 8 bases at J, with 6 bases in the middle. The germline V gene has CDR1 LGHNA and CDR2 YSLEER.